The following is a TCR beta chain sequence with its context. Its specificity is not known. The method was immunoSEQ multiplex PCR; TCRdb's version includes in-frame clones alone and lacks a portion of them. The data show under 120,000 clones, about 92% seen once. Germline V gene lookup returns CDR1 SGHVS and CDR2 FNYEAQ. The V and J ends lost 2 bases and 6 bases respectively, with 9 bases between them. CDR3 length: 13 amino acids. This specimen comes from a study of T cell responses to AZD1222 COVID-19 vaccine. Whole-study results and caveats: Two AZD1222 doses significantly raised spike-specific TCR breadth and depth over controls.

The chain employs TRBV7-6 and TRBJ2-3; D is uncertain. The source was peripheral blood, collected on day 0 of AZD1222 vaccination. The receptor was isolated from an adult in good health. Here the CDR3 DNA reads TGTGCCAGCAGCTTATCGTTAGGCGATACGCAGTATTTT. Protein sequence: CASSLSLGDTQYF.